What follows are 30 T cell receptor beta chains derived from one specimen sequenced in a study of CD8+ T cells in alopecia areata. cDNA reverse transcribed from extracted RNA served as the sequencing template. Generated by immunoSEQ multiplex PCR, the TCRdb table keeps only in-frame clones and is missing some. Among about 110,000 clones listed, around 83% were seen once. Stated treatment: oral pan-JAK inhibitor, 5-10 mg twice daily. Sequenced material: CD8+ T cells sorted from blood, taken at week 24, from a patient treated with tofacitinib. The receptors were gathered from a human donor with alopecia areata.

This clone was detected only a few times. This chain links TRBV29-1 with TRBJ2-3; 8 bases align to TRBD1. The CDR3 is 14 amino acids. Germline V gives CDR1 SQVTM, CDR2 ANQGSEA. V gave up 3 bases and J gave up 3 bases; unmatched junction bases: 5. Here the CDR3 DNA reads TGCAGCGTTGAGGGCAGGGGGCAGACAGATACGCAGTATTTT. This sequence encodes CSVEGRGQTDTQYF.

The chain is built from TRBV7-9 and TRBJ2-7; D call uncertain. The CDR3 covers 12 residues. The germline CDR1 and CDR2 sequences are SEHNR and FQNEAQ (reference sequence). Trimming took off 1 base at V and 9 bases at J, with 10 bases between the two ends. The CDR3 coding sequence is TGTGCCAGCAGCTTAGGTTTCGGCGGGCAGTACTTC. Translated: CASSLGFGGQYF.

The chain joins TRBV12-5 to TRBJ2-7; 8 positions match TRBD1. Germline CDR1 and CDR2: LGHNT and FRNRAP. The V gene end was trimmed by 3 bases and the J gene end by 2 bases; junction bases not matched to a gene: 12. This CDR3 is 17 amino acids long. CDR3 sequence reads: CASGFLLAQGVTYEQYF. CDR3 in DNA: TGTGCTAGTGGTTTCCTTTTGGCACAGGGGGTGACCTACGAGCAGTACTTC.

This clone was counted a single time. The rearrangement uses TRBV4-1 and TRBJ2-2; D may be TRBD2 (6 bases). V was clipped by 4 bases and J by 1 base, with 13 bases between them. The CDR3 is 16 residues long. From germline, CDR1 is MGHRA and CDR2 YSYEKL. DNA of the CDR3: TGCGCCAGCAGCCTAACGGGGGAGTTGAACACCGGGGAGCTGTTTTTT. Its protein is CASSLTGELNTGELFF.

J is TRBJ1-2 and V is TRBV6-1, with 10 bases lining up with TRBD1. With V trimmed by 8 bases and J by 2 bases, 5 bases remained unmatched. CDR3 length equals 14 residues. The germline V gene encodes CDR1 MNHNS and CDR2 SASEGT. In DNA form, the CDR3 reads TGTGCCAGCCCGGGGGACAGGGGAAACTATGGCTACACCTTC. It specifies CASPGDRGNYGYTF.

This clone came up once. The chain employs TRBV10-3 and TRBJ2-3, with 9 bases fitting TRBD2. Germline V gene sequence: CDR1 ENHRY, CDR2 SYGVKD. This CDR3 region has 18 residues. The V segment lost 2 bases and the J segment 2 bases; nucleotides outside the gene matches: 11. CDR3 bases: TGTGCCATCAGTGAGCCGTACACCGGGACTAGCCCCACAGATACGCAGTATTTT. This sequence encodes CAISEPYTGTSPTDTQYF.

The J gene is TRBJ2-7, the V gene TRBV6-5; D ambiguous. Per the germline V gene, CDR1 is MNHEY and CDR2 is SVGAGI. The CDR3 spans 15 residues. V shed 2 bases and J shed 3 bases, with 14 bases lying between them. CDR3 amino acids: CASSYRVRSVYEQYF. In DNA form, the CDR3 reads TGTGCCAGCAGTTACAGGGTAAGATCGGTCTACGAGCAGTACTTC.

This chain uses TRBV7-8 with TRBJ2-1; the match to TRBD2 covers 9 bases. Germline V lookup: CDR1 SGHVS, CDR2 FQNEAQ. V lost 5 bases to trimming and J lost 4 bases; unmatched junction nucleotides: 3. The CDR3 consists of 14 residues. For the CDR3, the DNA is TGTGCCAGCAGCCCTAGCGGGGATTACAATGAGCAGTTCTTC. Protein: CASSPSGDYNEQFF.

The genes are TRBV6-5 and TRBJ1-1; D is unclear. CDR1 and CDR2 (germline): MNHEY, SVGAGI. Trimming cost V 8 bases and J 1 base, with 5 bases left between them. The CDR3 consists of 11 residues. In DNA form, the CDR3 reads TGTGCCAGCTGGGGGAACACTGAAGCTTTCTTT. Translated: CASWGNTEAFF.

The chain joins TRBV6-5 to TRBJ2-1; D gene uncertain. Germline CDR1 and CDR2: MNHEY and SVGAGI. There are 10 residues in the CDR3. Trimming cost V 8 bases and J 8 bases, with 7 bases left between them. The CDR3 loop is CASGYYEQFF. The CDR3 region has the DNA TGTGCCAGCGGGTACTATGAGCAGTTCTTC.

The chain joins TRBV6-6 to TRBJ1-2; TRBD1 might be the D (6 bases). Per germline, CDR1 MNHNY and CDR2 SVGAGI (reference sequence). The CDR3 has 16 residues. V lost 0 bases, J lost 4 bases, and 15 bases lay in between. CDR3 residues: CASSYSRDRDIYGYTF. The CDR3 DNA sequence: TGTGCCAGCAGTTACTCCCGAGACCGGGACATCTATGGCTACACCTTC.

The rearrangement uses TRBV27 and TRBJ2-7, with D perhaps given as TRBD1 or TRBD2 (5 bases each). The V and J ends lost 3 bases and 0 bases respectively, with 9 bases between them. This CDR3 comprises 14 residues. Germline loops: CDR1 MNHEY, CDR2 SMNVEV (reference sequence). CDR3 DNA sequence: TGTGCCAGCAGTTTTGAGGGGAGCTCCTACGAGCAGTACTTC. Encoded protein: CASSFEGSSYEQYF.

In DNA form, the CDR3 reads TGTGCCAGCAGCTTGGAACAGGGGATGAAGGAGACCCAGTACTTC. As protein: CASSLEQGMKETQYF. This rearrangement joins TRBV5-6 to TRBJ2-5, with 7 bases fitting TRBD1. Germline V gene sequence: CDR1 SGHDT, CDR2 YYEEEE. The CDR3 consists of 15 residues. The trim removed 0 bases at V and 5 bases at J, leaving 7 bases unmatched.

The rearrangement uses TRBV11-3 and TRBJ2-7; possibly TRBD1 or TRBD2 for D (5 bases each). The germline gives CDR1 SGHNT, CDR2 YENEEA. V was clipped by 4 bases and J by 2 bases, with 21 bases between them. This CDR3 has 17 amino acids. CDR3 amino acids: CASSSRGSGTVAYEQYF. The DNA of the CDR3 is TGTGCCAGCAGCTCGAGGGGTTCGGGTACGGTGGCCTACGAGCAGTACTTC.

This chain connects TRBV27 to TRBJ2-7; a possible D gene is TRBD2 (5 bases). This CDR3 spans 13 amino acids. V was clipped by 3 bases and J by 3 bases, with 9 bases between them. CDR1 is MNHEY and CDR2 is SMNVEV in the germline V gene (reference sequence). As DNA, the CDR3 is TGTGCCAGCAGTTTGGGCGGGTTCTACGAGCAGTACTTC. It is translated as CASSLGGFYEQYF.

The genes are TRBV27 and TRBJ2-7; 8 bases are shared with TRBD1. V lost 3 bases to trimming and J lost 7 bases; unmatched junction nucleotides: 2. The CDR3 is 12 residues long. From germline, CDR1 is MNHEY and CDR2 SMNVEV (reference sequence). The CDR3 here is CASSFGDREQYF. The CDR3 DNA reads TGTGCCAGCAGTTTTGGGGACAGGGAGCAGTACTTC.

The V call is TRBV5-6, the J call TRBJ2-7; 7 nucleotides align to TRBD1. Germline V CDR1 and CDR2: SGHDT, YYEEEE. This CDR3 region has 14 residues. The junction had 4 bases not matched to a gene; V was cut back by 0 bases and J by 4 bases. CDR3 in DNA: TGTGCCAGCAGCTTGGCGGGACAGACTTACGAGCAGTACTTC. The encoded protein is CASSLAGQTYEQYF.

This clone was detected only once. This chain joins TRBV29-1 and TRBJ2-5; D possibly corresponds to TRBD1 (6 bases). CDR1 and CDR2 from the germline V gene are SQVTM and ANQGSEA. This CDR3 is 13 amino acids long. V lost 5 bases and J lost 2, with 12 bases in between. CDR3 sequence (DNA): TGCAGCGTTATGACAGGAACTCAAGAGACCCAGTACTTC. This sequence encodes CSVMTGTQETQYF.

V is TRBV19 and J is TRBJ1-5; tentative D call: TRBD1 (5 bases). This CDR3 contains 13 residues. V lost 7 bases, J lost 5 bases, and 12 bases lay in between. Germline V gene lookup returns CDR1 LNHDA and CDR2 SQIVND (reference sequence). CDR3 DNA sequence: TGTGCCAGTAAAACGAGGGGAGATCAGCCCCAGCATTTT. Its protein product is CASKTRGDQPQHF.

This clone was seen just once. V is TRBV30 and J is TRBJ2-3; D assignment may be TRBD1 or TRBD2 (5 bases each). CDR1 is GTSNPN, CDR2 SVGIG, per germline (reference sequence). This CDR3 has 13 residues. Trimming shortened V by 6 bases and J by 4 bases, and 14 bases separated the two germline ends. Written as DNA, the CDR3 is TGTGCCTGCGGGACCCCCCGGCCAGATACGCAGTATTTT. As protein: CACGTPRPDTQYF.

CDR3 in amino acids: CASSYSSGPLGGELFF. The CDR3 DNA follows: TGTGCCAGCAGTTATTCGAGCGGGCCCCTCGGCGGGGAGCTGTTTTTT. The chain recombines TRBV6-5 with TRBJ2-2; D perhaps matches TRBD2 (6 bases). CDR1 MNHEY and CDR2 SVGAGI come from the germline V gene. V gave up 3 bases and J gave up 7 bases, with 18 bases separating them. The CDR3 is 16 amino acids.

V is TRBV5-6 and J is TRBJ2-2; the match to TRBD2 covers 10 bases. J gave up 5 bases and V 1 base, and 2 bases lay outside the gene matches. Germline V gene sequence: CDR1 SGHDT, CDR2 YYEEEE. The CDR3 spans 15 residues. The DNA of the CDR3 is TGTGCCAGCAGCTTGCCTAGCGGGGGAACCGGGGAGCTGTTTTTT. This encodes CASSLPSGGTGELFF.

The chain is built from TRBV27 and TRBJ2-3, with unresolved D. CDR3 length: 9 residues. Trimming stripped 8 bases from V and 10 bases from J, with 7 bases between. The V gene's germline CDR1 is MNHEY and CDR2 SMNVEV (reference sequence). CDR3 residues: CASGTSQYF. The CDR3 region has the DNA TGTGCCAGCGGAACTTCGCAGTATTTT.

The rearrangement links TRBV4-3 to TRBJ1-1, with TRBD1 as a possible D gene (6 bases). The CDR3 has 16 amino acids. Trimming removed 4 bases at V and 5 bases at J, with 20 bases between. Germline lookup yields CDR1 LGHNA and CDR2 YSLEER. As DNA, the CDR3 is TGCGCCAGCAGCCCTCATCGATTGGGGGGGCTAACTGAAGCTTTCTTT. This encodes CASSPHRLGGLTEAFF.

The rearrangement links TRBV27 to TRBJ1-5; 7 bases line up with TRBD1. The germline gives CDR1 MNHEY, CDR2 SMNVEV (reference sequence). V gave up 6 bases and J gave up 5 bases; unmatched junction bases: 10. This CDR3 spans 15 amino acids. CDR3 in DNA: TGTGCCAGCAGCGGAAAAGGGGGCGGCTATCAGCCCCAGCATTTT. It yields the protein CASSGKGGGYQPQHF.

J is TRBJ2-7 and V is TRBV7-8; D not resolved. CDR1 SGHVS and CDR2 FQNEAQ come from the germline V gene. Between the trimmed V and J ends, which lost 5 bases and 1 base, there was a span of 15 bases. This CDR3 has 15 residues. Here the CDR3 DNA reads TGTGCCAGCAGCCTTAGGACGGGTGGGTCCTACGAGCAGTACTTC. This sequence encodes CASSLRTGGSYEQYF.

The chain recombines TRBV11-2 with TRBJ2-5; 7 positions match TRBD2. From germline, CDR1 is SGHAT and CDR2 FQNNGV. This CDR3 spans 13 amino acids. The V segment lost 10 bases and the J segment 0 bases; nucleotides outside the gene matches: 5. The CDR3 region has the DNA TGTGCCACGAGCGGGGAGTACCAAGAGACCCAGTACTTC. As protein: CATSGEYQETQYF.

J is TRBJ2-2 and V is TRBV13, with TRBD2 matching over 9 bases. The CDR3 length is 16 residues. Germline lookup yields CDR1 PRHDT and CDR2 FYEKMQ (reference sequence). Unmatched junction bases numbered 3, after V lost 0 bases and J lost 4 bases. The CDR3 loop reads CASSLGPSGATGELFF. In DNA, the CDR3 is TGTGCCAGCAGCTTAGGGCCTAGCGGGGCCACCGGGGAGCTGTTTTTT.

The V call is TRBV7-3, the J call TRBJ2-1; TRBD1 is a possible D gene (6 bases). This CDR3 has 15 amino acids. The V gene lost 5 bases and the J gene lost 2 bases, with 13 bases spanning the gap. The V gene's germline CDR1 is SGHTA and CDR2 FQGTGA. This chain's CDR3 is CASSPEAGAYNEQFF. CDR3 DNA sequence: TGTGCCAGCAGCCCCGAGGCAGGGGCCTACAATGAGCAGTTCTTC.

The chain recombines TRBV11-1 with TRBJ1-1; no clear D gene. Deletions cut 4 bases from V and 0 bases from J, with 9 bases between. Looked up from germline, CDR1 is SGHAT and CDR2 is FQDESV (reference sequence). CDR3 size: 14 residues. CDR3 in DNA: TGTGCCAGCAGCTCTATGGGAATGAACACTGAAGCTTTCTTT. It is translated as CASSSMGMNTEAFF.